The 20 T cell receptor beta chains below come from one sample, sequenced in a study of T cells in Graves' hyperthyroidism and ophthalmopathy (dated by TCRdb to about 2019). Receptors were amplified or captured by multiplex PCR. Sequencer: Illumina HiSeq 2000. The TCR beta CDR3 regions were amplified from RNA transcripts. A first-round RT-PCR of the TCR CDR3 used the HTBI primer set with the Qiagen OneStep RT-PCR kit. TCRdb trimmed public reads at Q25 via fastp, called clones via MiXCR and kept in-frame beta chains. Entries that share a CDR3 protein sequence are merged under the most common genes and DNA. Present in this sample are about 710,000 distinct CDR3 sequences, around 17% of which were seen just once. 8.4% of the sample is held by the ten biggest clonotypes. The material sequenced was blood. The receptors here all came from a man in his late teens or twenties with Graves' hyperthyroidism.

V usage is TRBV7-9 and J usage is TRBJ1-1; possibly TRBD1 for D (5 bases). The germline gives CDR1 SEHNR, CDR2 FQNEAQ (reference sequence). Trimming took off 6 bases at V and 0 bases at J, with 14 bases between the two ends. CDR3 size: 15 residues. The CDR3, as DNA: TGTGCCAGCAGTCATACAGACAGTATGAACACTGAAGCTTTCTTT. Protein sequence: CASSHTDSMNTEAFF.

The rearrangement uses TRBV20-1 and TRBJ2-1; 7 positions agree with TRBD2. J was trimmed by 6 bases and V by 1 base; bases with no gene match: 12. Germline V CDR1 and CDR2: DFQATT, SNEGSKA (reference sequence). There are 16 residues in the CDR3. The CDR3 sequence is CSARGSGTKSINEQFF. In DNA form, the CDR3 reads TGCAGTGCTAGAGGCTCCGGGACTAAGTCTATCAATGAGCAGTTCTTC.

The chain is built from TRBV2 and TRBJ2-6, with D unresolved. Germline values: CDR1 SNHLY, CDR2 FYNNEI. The CDR3 length is 15 residues. V lost 6 bases and J 0 bases, leaving 9 bases between the germline ends. CDR3 amino acids: CASSRTNSGANVLTF. CDR3 coding DNA: TGTGCCAGCAGCCGCACCAACTCTGGGGCCAACGTCCTGACTTTC.

CDR3: CASRPSGTVDSPLHF. Here the CDR3 DNA reads TGTGCCAGCAGACCATCCGGGACTGTGGATTCACCCCTCCACTTT. The rearrangement links TRBV12-3 or TRBV12-4 to TRBJ1-6; D is perhaps TRBD1 (5 bases). The ends were cut back, 6 bases at V and 8 bases at J, with 17 bases in the middle. This CDR3 is 15 amino acids long.

This rearrangement joins TRBV7-9 to TRBJ2-1; 11 nucleotides match TRBD2. Per the germline V gene, CDR1 is SEHNR and CDR2 is FQNEAQ (reference sequence). Losses at the gene ends were 6 bases for V and 8 bases for J; bases not matched to a gene: 21. The CDR3 consists of 19 residues. The CDR3: CASSPKIGELAGDEYEQFF. CDR3 DNA: TGTGCCAGCAGTCCAAAAATCGGGGAACTAGCGGGAGACGAGTATGAGCAGTTCTTC.

V gene TRBV6-2 or TRBV6-3 combines with J gene TRBJ2-1, with 7 bases that match TRBD2. This CDR3 spans 16 amino acids. Germline V gene data show CDR1 as MNHEY and CDR2 as SVGEGT. V gave up 0 bases and J gave up 4 bases; unmatched junction bases: 6. CDR3 bases: TGTGCCAGCAGTTACTCGGTACAGCGGGGTTACAATGAGCAGTTCTTC. Amino acid sequence: CASSYSVQRGYNEQFF.

This clonotype was found many times. The chain links TRBV20-1 to TRBJ2-7; D may match TRBD1 or TRBD2 (6 bases each). With 1 base removed from V and 7 bases from J, the gap between germline ends came to 20 bases. CDR1 DFQATT and CDR2 SNEGSKA come from the germline V gene (reference sequence). The CDR3 spans 15 residues. CDR3 in amino acids: CSARGEWYREAEQYF. DNA of the CDR3: TGCAGTGCTAGAGGTGAATGGTACAGGGAGGCTGAGCAGTACTTC.

This clonotype has a handful of counts. The chain combines TRBV6-5 with TRBJ2-5, with 14 bases lining up with TRBD2. This CDR3 has 17 residues. CDR1 is MNHEY and CDR2 is SVGAGI in the germline V gene. Trimming took 0 bases from V and 2 from J; bases not matched to a gene: 2. The CDR3 DNA sequence: TGTGCCAGCAGTTACTCGGGACTAGCGGGGGTACAAGAGACCCAGTACTTC. It codes for CASSYSGLAGVQETQYF.

This clonotype was counted ten times or more. The chain recombines TRBV27 with TRBJ2-7, with a tentative D call TRBD1 (6 bases). CDR1 and CDR2 (germline): MNHEY, SMNVEV (reference sequence). The V gene lost 6 bases and the J gene lost 4 bases, with 10 bases spanning the gap. The CDR3 is 12 residues long. CDR3 DNA: TGTGCCAGCAGAACGACAGGTTACGAGCAGTACTTC. It is translated as CASRTTGYEQYF.

To note about this clonotype: A clone one base away is much larger, so this may be a read error. J is TRBJ1-1 and V is TRBV28; D remains ambiguous. This CDR3 contains 11 residues. Germline V gene data show CDR1 as MDHEN and CDR2 as SYDVKM. The chain's CDR3 is CASGRNTEALF. CDR3 nucleotide sequence: TGTGCCAGCGGGAGGAACACTGAAGCTCTCTTT.

The chain carries TRBV6-2 or TRBV6-3 and TRBJ2-2, with D possibly being TRBD2 (5 bases). CDR1 and CDR2 from the germline V gene are MNHEY and SVGEGT. V was cut by 4 bases and J by 3 bases, with 9 bases left in between. The CDR3 sequence is 14 residues long. The CDR3 spells CASSSGIYTGELFF. The CDR3 DNA follows: TGTGCCAGCAGTTCCGGGATCTACACCGGGGAGCTGTTTTTT.

The chain uses TRBV29-1 and TRBJ2-3; no clear D gene. CDR3 length equals 12 residues. V was shortened by 5 bases and J by 8 bases, with 14 bases between the two germline ends. Germline V gene data show CDR1 as SQVTM and CDR2 as ANQGSEA. The CDR3 reads CSVLLTQSTQYF. CDR3 coding DNA: TGCAGCGTTTTACTAACCCAGAGTACGCAGTATTTT.

The chain combines TRBV27 with TRBJ2-3; 8 bases map to TRBD2. The ends lost 6 bases at V and 6 bases at J; junction bases unmatched: 14. The CDR3 contains 16 residues. Germline CDR1 reads MNHEY; CDR2 reads SMNVEV (reference sequence). CDR3 loop: CASSKDWGTSTDTQYF. Written as DNA, the CDR3 is TGTGCCAGCAGCAAAGATTGGGGGACTAGTACCGATACGCAGTATTTT.

Worth noting for this clonotype: The junction shows a germline mismatch at one end, possibly a read error. V usage is TRBV28 and J usage is TRBJ1-5, with 9 bases lining up with TRBD1. In germline, CDR1 is MDHEN, CDR2 SYDVKM. The CDR3 spans 12 residues. CDR3 residues: CASTGTGKPRHF. CDR3 DNA: TGTGCCAGCACCGGGACAGGGAAGCCCCGGCATTTT.

This clonotype was picked up a small number of times. The chain carries TRBV7-9 and TRBJ1-2, with D possibly being TRBD1 (5 bases). The CDR3 length is 12 residues. Trimming pared 3 bases from V and 7 bases from J, leaving 9 bases between. CDR1 is SEHNR and CDR2 is FQNEAQ in the germline V gene (reference sequence). The CDR3 loop is CASSFQGGGYTF. CDR3 DNA: TGTGCCAGCAGCTTCCAGGGAGGTGGCTACACCTTC.

V gene TRBV10-2 combines with J gene TRBJ2-1; D is ambiguous. V lost 2 bases, J lost 6 bases, and 5 bases lay in between. CDR1 is WSHSY and CDR2 is SAAADI in the germline V gene. This CDR3 region has 12 residues. The CDR3 DNA follows: TGCGCCAGCAGTGAGACGAGCAATGAGCAGTTCTTC. As protein: CASSETSNEQFF.

In its sample, this clonotype was seen many times. The V call is TRBV2, the J call TRBJ2-5; D is possibly TRBD2 (6 bases). Germline loops: CDR1 SNHLY, CDR2 FYNNEI. The CDR3 covers 15 residues. The V end was cut by 3 bases, the J end by 3 bases, with 14 bases between. The CDR3 loop is CASSDGRRVEETQYF. The DNA for the CDR3 is TGTGCCAGCAGTGACGGCAGGAGGGTAGAAGAGACCCAGTACTTC.

This clonotype was found a few times. The rearrangement links TRBV4-2 to TRBJ1-2; tentative D call: TRBD1 (5 bases). The germline V gene has CDR1 LGHNA and CDR2 YNFKEQ. The CDR3 loop spans 15 amino acids. Trimming stripped 0 bases from V and 0 bases from J, with 8 bases between. CDR3 DNA: TGTGCCAGCAGCCAAGAGAGGGGACCTAACTATGGCTACACCTTC. This translates into CASSQERGPNYGYTF.

This clonotype occurred many times. The chain is built from TRBV6-1 and TRBJ2-1, with a possible D match to TRBD1 (6 bases). CDR1 MNHNS and CDR2 SASEGT come from the germline V gene. Trimming stripped 7 bases from V and 9 bases from J, with 16 bases between. CDR3 length equals 13 residues. CDR3 residues: CASTILQGSEQFF. CDR3 bases: TGTGCCAGCACCATACTACAGGGCTCTGAGCAGTTCTTC.

This chain links TRBV2 with TRBJ1-2; the D is unclear. The V gene's germline CDR1 is SNHLY and CDR2 FYNNEI. Trimming cost V 2 bases and J 4 bases, with 5 bases left between them. The CDR3 totals 12 residues. Written as DNA, the CDR3 is TGTGCCAGCAGTGAACTCAGCTATGGCTACACCTTC. This codes for CASSELSYGYTF.